This T cell receptor beta chain was identified during a study of CD8+ T cells in alopecia areata. V shed 5 bases and J shed 2 bases, with 17 bases lying between them. The CDR3 length is 15 residues. CDR1 is SQVTM and CDR2 is ANQGSEA in the germline V gene. Sequencing templates came from extracted RNA that was reverse transcribed into cDNA. Generated by immunoSEQ multiplex PCR, the TCRdb table keeps only in-frame clones and is missing some. Seen here are about 200,000 clones, about 61% observed once, and the top ten hold approximately 4.9%. PBMCs, the starting material, were the source of sorted CD4+ and CD8+ T cells. Study-wide results and limits: Possibly because of HLA-related factors, TCR sharing was less clear across patients than in mice. Normal skin's resident alphabeta T cells are also sequenced in scalp samples. Scalp lesions, especially in alopecia totalis/universalis, had higher clonality than normal scalp.

To note about this clone: Its antigen is currently unknown.

V usage is TRBV29-1 and J usage is TRBJ2-3, with D maybe TRBD1 (6 bases). This TCR came from a human donor in good health. The sequenced sample consisted of CD8+ T cells sorted from blood. CDR3 bases: TGCAGCGTTCCCGGGACAAGATCTCTCACAGATACGCAGTATTTT. Encoded protein: CSVPGTRSLTDTQYF.